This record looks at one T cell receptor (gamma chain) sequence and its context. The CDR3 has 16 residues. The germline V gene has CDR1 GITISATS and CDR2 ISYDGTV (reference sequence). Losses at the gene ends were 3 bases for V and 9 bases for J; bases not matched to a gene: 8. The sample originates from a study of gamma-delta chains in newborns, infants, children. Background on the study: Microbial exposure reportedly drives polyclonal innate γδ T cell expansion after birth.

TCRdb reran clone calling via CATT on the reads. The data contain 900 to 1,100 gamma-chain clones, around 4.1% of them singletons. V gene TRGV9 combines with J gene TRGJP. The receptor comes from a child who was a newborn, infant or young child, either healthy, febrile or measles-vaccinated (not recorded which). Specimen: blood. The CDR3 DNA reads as TGTGCCTTGTGGGAGCCCGAAGGGTTGGGCAAAAAAATCAAGGTATTT. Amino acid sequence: CALWEPEGLGKKIKVF.